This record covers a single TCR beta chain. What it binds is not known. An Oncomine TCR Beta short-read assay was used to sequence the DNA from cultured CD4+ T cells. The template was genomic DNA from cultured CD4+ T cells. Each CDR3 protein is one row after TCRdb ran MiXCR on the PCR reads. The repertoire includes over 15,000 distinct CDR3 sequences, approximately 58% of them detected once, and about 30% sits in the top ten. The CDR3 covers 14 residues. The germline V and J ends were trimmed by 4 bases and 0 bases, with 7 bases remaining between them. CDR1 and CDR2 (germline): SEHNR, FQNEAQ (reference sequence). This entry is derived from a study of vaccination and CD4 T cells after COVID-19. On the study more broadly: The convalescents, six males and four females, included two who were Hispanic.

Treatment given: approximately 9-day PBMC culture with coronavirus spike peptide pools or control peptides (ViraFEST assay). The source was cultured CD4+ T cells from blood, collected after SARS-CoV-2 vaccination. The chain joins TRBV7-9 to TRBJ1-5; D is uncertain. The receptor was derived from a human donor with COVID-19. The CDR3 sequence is CASSSDLSNQPQHF. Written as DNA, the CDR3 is TGTGCCAGCAGCTCCGACCTTAGCAATCAGCCCCAGCATTTT.